These T cell receptor beta chains were read from a single sample in a study of T cells in Graves' hyperthyroidism and ophthalmopathy. TCRdb reprocessed the multiplex PCR reads with MiXCR, giving one entry per CDR3 protein. The table has roughly 250,000 distinct CDR3 sequences, roughly 20% seen once. The sequenced sample consisted of blood. These TCRs come from a man aged 25 to 40 with Graves' ophthalmopathy. CDR3s include the opening cysteine and the closing phenylalanine or tryptophan. Fields, in order: clone size, D gene, V gene, J gene, CDR3 protein, CDR3 DNA. D genes are given only for firm matches. The size entry is marked missing in some rows and otherwise reads once, few, many or a size class.

many	NA	TRBV18	TRBJ2-3	CASSPWETRGNTQYF	TGTGCCAGCTCACCATGGGAGACCCGGGGAAATACGCAGTATTTT
few	TRBD2	TRBV3-1	TRBJ2-7	CASSSRTSGRPRASGEQYF	TGTGCCAGCAGCTCCCGGACTAGCGGGAGGCCCAGGGCCTCCGGGGAGCAGTACTTC
few	TRBD2	TRBV28	TRBJ2-2	CASSSPSGGSHGELFF	TGTGCCAGCAGTTCCCCCTCGGGCGGGAGCCACGGGGAGCTGTTTTTT
NA	NA	TRBV30	TRBJ2-6	CAWSPGRSGANVLTF	TGTGCCTGGAGTCCCGGGCGCTCTGGGGCCAACGTCCTGACTTTC
NA	TRBD2	TRBV6-1	TRBJ2-7	CASNEGTSGSYEQYF	TGTGCCAGCAATGAAGGGACTAGCGGCTCCTACGAGCAGTACTTC
NA	NA	TRBV19	TRBJ1-6	CASSIRPINNSPLHF	TGTGCCAGTAGTATCCGGCCAATCAATAATTCACCCCTCCACTTT
many	TRBD1	TRBV28	TRBJ1-5	CASSSPQGERQPQHF	TGTGCCAGCAGCAGCCCACAGGGGGAAAGACAGCCCCAGCATTTT
NA	NA	TRBV9	TRBJ2-1	CASSVEITTRSSYNEQFF	TGTGCCAGCAGCGTAGAAATAACTACTCGGAGCTCCTACAATGAGCAGTTCTTC
NA	TRBD1	TRBV10-2	TRBJ1-1	CASRGTGWNTEAFF	TGCGCCAGCAGGGGGACAGGGTGGAACACTGAAGCTTTCTTT
few	NA	TRBV24-1	TRBJ2-1	CATSAGRGYNEQFF	TGTGCCACCAGTGCCGGCAGGGGTTACAATGAGCAGTTCTTC
NA	TRBD2	TRBV7-8	TRBJ2-3	CASSRRLAGSTDTQYF	TGTGCCAGCAGCCGTCGACTAGCGGGGAGCACAGATACGCAGTATTTT
few	TRBD2	TRBV11-3	TRBJ2-7	CASSSRRTSGNEQYF	TGTGCCAGCAGCTCGCGCCGGACTAGCGGAAACGAGCAGTACTTC
NA	NA	TRBV28	TRBJ2-2	CASSLSRQFTGELFF	TGTGCCAGCAGTTTGAGTAGACAGTTCACCGGGGAGCTGTTTTTT
NA	TRBD2	TRBV9	TRBJ2-1	CASSPQGGLAGNAPYNEQFF	TGTGCCAGCTCACCACAAGGGGGACTAGCGGGCAACGCTCCCTACAATGAGCAGTTCTTC
few	NA	TRBV7-9	TRBJ1-4	CASSLSNGFGEKLFF	TGTGCCAGCAGCTTATCTAACGGGTTCGGAGAAAAACTGTTTTTT
few	TRBD1	TRBV13	TRBJ1-1	CASRNWGGQENTEAFF	TGTGCCAGCAGAAACTGGGGTGGACAGGAGAACACTGAAGCTTTCTTT
NA	NA	TRBV9	TRBJ1-2	CASSVGGGATNYGYTF	TGTGCCAGCAGCGTAGGGGGGGGGGCAACGAACTATGGCTACACCTTC
NA	TRBD1	TRBV9	TRBJ2-7	CASSGSRQGIRYEQYF	TGTGCCAGCAGCGGTTCCAGACAGGGGATCCGCTACGAGCAGTACTTC
NA	NA	TRBV12-5	TRBJ2-3	CASGLVLGGERTSTDTQYF	TGTGCTAGTGGTTTGGTACTTGGAGGGGAGCGCACTAGCACAGATACGCAGTATTTT
NA	NA	TRBV5-1	TRBJ2-3	CASSTRYPGSDTQYF	TGCGCCAGCAGCACCCGCTATCCGGGCTCAGATACGCAGTATTTT
NA	TRBD2	TRBV30	TRBJ2-1	CAWRAGGPYNEQFF	TGTGCCTGGAGAGCGGGAGGGCCTTACAATGAGCAGTTCTTC
NA	TRBD2	TRBV24-1	TRBJ2-7	CATSDPRTSSTNLRTYEQYF	TGTGCCACCAGTGATCCTCGGACTAGCAGTACGAACCTCAGAACCTACGAGCAGTACTTC